This is a list of T cell receptor beta chains from one sample in a study of OX40 agonist ivuxolimab in advanced cancers. Clones were sequenced by immunoSEQ multiplex PCR, and TCRdb holds only the in-frame ones, with some missing. The table has 40,000 or so clones, 88% seen once; the top ten hold approximately 13%. The sample here was CD4+ or CD8+ T cells sorted from blood, taken in a trial of the OX40 agonist ivuxolimab. The receptors derive from an adult with an advanced solid tumor such as melanoma, head and neck, liver or kidney cancer. The CDR3 runs from the conserved cysteine through the conserved F or W. The D gene is left open where the match is weak. Not every row has a clone size; where given, it reads once, few, many or a size class.

>TRBV2|TRBJ2-5|.|once
TGTGCCAGCAGTGCGAGACGGATAGTCCAAGAGACCCAGTACTTC
CASSARRIVQETQYF
>TRBV6-5|TRBJ2-1|TRBD2|.
TGTGCCTCTGGTTGGGGAGGGGACTCCTACAATGAGCAGTTCTTC
CASGWGGDSYNEQFF
>TRBV2|TRBJ2-7|TRBD1|medium-sized
TGTGCCAGCATTCTATCGGGACAGCGAAAAAGGCAGTACTTC
CASILSGQRKRQYF
>TRBV9|TRBJ2-3|.|.
TGTGCCAGCAGCGATAGCGGACTTAGCACAGATACGCAGTATTTT
CASSDSGLSTDTQYF
>TRBV5-1|TRBJ2-1|TRBD2|once
TGCGCCAGCAGCGCCTCGCGGGAGGGGGACAATGAGCAGTTCTTC
CASSASREGDNEQFF
>TRBV6-6|TRBJ2-7|TRBD2|.
TGTGCCAGCAGGAGACTAGCGGGAGGGAAGGCCTACGAGCAGTACTTC
CASRRLAGGKAYEQYF
>TRBV15|TRBJ1-4|TRBD1|.
TGTGCCACCAGCAGCCCTCCGATAGGGACAGGGCAAGGAAAACTGTTTTTT
CATSSPPIGTGQGKLFF
>TRBV7-2|TRBJ2-7|TRBD2|once
TGTGCCAGCAGCCTCCGGGAGGCCTACGAGCAGTACTTC
CASSLREAYEQYF
>TRBV29-1|TRBJ2-7|.|.
TGCAGCGTCCGCCGGGGAGCCTACGAGCAGTACTTC
CSVRRGAYEQYF
>TRBV28|TRBJ1-1|.|once
TGTGCCAGCACCTCGTGGTTTCGGGCTGAAGCTTTCTTT
CASTSWFRAEAFF
>TRBV27|TRBJ2-6|.|.
TGTGCCAGCAGTTTGAGAGGGGCCAACGTCCTGACTTTC
CASSLRGANVLTF
>TRBV11-2|TRBJ2-7|TRBD2|.
TGTGCCAGCAGCTCCGCGGTGTCTAGCGGGAGCTACGAGCAGTACTTC
CASSSAVSSGSYEQYF
>TRBV29-1|TRBJ2-5|TRBD2|.
TGCAGCGTGGGGGGACTAGCGGGAGGAGAGACCCAGTACTTC
CSVGGLAGGETQYF
>TRBV13|TRBJ2-3|TRBD2|.
TGTGCCAGCAGCCCACGGGCTAGCGGGGGGGCCGAAGATACGCAGTATTTT
CASSPRASGGAEDTQYF
>TRBV7-2|TRBJ2-7|.|.
TGTGCCAGCAGCTTAGAGAGTCTACAACCCTACGAGCAGTACTTC
CASSLESLQPYEQYF
>TRBV6-6|TRBJ1-1|.|.
TGTGCCAGCAGTTACACCGTAGGTACTGAAGCTTTCTTT
CASSYTVGTEAFF
>TRBV9|TRBJ2-7|.|.
TGTGCCAGCAGCGTAAATCCCCTTACTTTTGACGAGCAGTACTTC
CASSVNPLTFDEQYF
>TRBV28|TRBJ2-2|.|once
TGTGCCAGCAGTTCGATCACCCGACAGATACTGAACACCGGGGAGCTGTTTTTT
CASSSITRQILNTGELFF
>TRBV11-2|TRBJ1-4|.|once
TGTGCCAGCAGCTTCGAGGCAAGCCGAGGTGAAAAACTGTTTTTT
CASSFEASRGEKLFF
>TRBV25-1|TRBJ2-1|TRBD1|.
TGTGCCAGCAGTGAGGGACAGGTTGCGTACAATGAGCAGTTCTTC
CASSEGQVAYNEQFF
>TRBV7-6|TRBJ1-5|TRBD1|.
TGTGCCAGCAGCTTAGGGGTACAGGGGTCTAGCAATCAGCCCCAGCATTTT
CASSLGVQGSSNQPQHF
>TRBV4-1|TRBJ1-5|.|.
TGCGCCAGCAGCCAAGGTCCGAGGGGGTCAGACAATCAGCCCCAGCATTTT
CASSQGPRGSDNQPQHF